Described below is a single TCR beta chain sequence and its context. This entry is derived from a study of early T cells in non-severe SARS-CoV-2 infection. Deletions cut 3 bases from V and 6 bases from J, with 12 bases between. CDR1 and CDR2 (germline): KGHSH, LQKENI. The CDR3 covers 14 residues. TCRdb re-analysed the 5' RACE reads in MiXCR, keeping a single row per CDR3 protein. The top ten hold 1.5% to 2% of the sample, which has 55,000 to 65,000 distinct CDR3 sequences, 10% to 13% seen once. The chain is built from TRBV18 and TRBJ2-1, with D perhaps matching TRBD1 (6 bases). Material: whole blood. The sequence was collected from an adult who was a healthcare worker with PCR-confirmed SARS-CoV-2 infection or an uninfected control (not recorded which). CDR3 sequence reads: CASSPGRQVNEQFF. CDR3 nucleotide sequence: TGTGCCAGCTCACCGGGGCGACAGGTCAATGAGCAGTTCTTC.